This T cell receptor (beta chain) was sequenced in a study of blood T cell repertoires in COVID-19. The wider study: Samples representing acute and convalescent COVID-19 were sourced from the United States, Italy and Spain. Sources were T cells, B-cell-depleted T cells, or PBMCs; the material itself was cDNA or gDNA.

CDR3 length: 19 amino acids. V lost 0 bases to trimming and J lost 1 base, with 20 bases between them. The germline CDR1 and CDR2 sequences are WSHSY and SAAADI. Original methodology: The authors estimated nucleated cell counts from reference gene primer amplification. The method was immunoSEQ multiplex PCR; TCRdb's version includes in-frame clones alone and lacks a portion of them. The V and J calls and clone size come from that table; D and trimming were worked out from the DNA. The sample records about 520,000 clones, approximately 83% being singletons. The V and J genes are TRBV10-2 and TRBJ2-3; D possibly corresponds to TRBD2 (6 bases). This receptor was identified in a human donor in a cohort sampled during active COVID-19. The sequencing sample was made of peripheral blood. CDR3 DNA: TGCGCCAGCAGTGAGTCGGGGGGAGCACTAAGATTCGGCACAGATACGCAGTATTTT. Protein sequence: CASSESGGALRFGTDTQYF.